This TCR beta chain was recovered during a study of shared clonotypes between healthy human individuals. On the study more broadly: Serving as donors were two women and a few men, whose ages spanned 18 to 49. General study findings and limits: On the whole, naive subsets had larger estimated richness than memory subsets had.

V lost 5 bases, J lost 4 bases, and 11 bases stayed unmatched. This CDR3 is built from 16 residues. CDR1 and CDR2 (germline): KGHSH, LQKENI. Sequencing was performed with immunoSEQ multiplex PCR; in TCRdb, only in-frame clones are kept and a portion is missing. The sample carries 850,000 to 1,200,000 clones, 75% recorded once. Only one count was recorded for this clone. Its specificity is not known. The receptor was isolated from a man aged 18-30 years in good health. The rearrangement joins TRBV18 to TRBJ2-7; TRBD1 agrees at 10 bases. Sequencing was carried out using memory CD4+ T cells sorted from blood. The subset: CD45RA-negative fraction. CDR3 nucleotides: TGTGCCAGCTCAACCAGGCCGGGACAGGGGAGGTACGAGCAGTACTTC. Its translation is CASSTRPGQGRYEQYF. Full variable domain (outside the CDR3, taken from reference TRBV18 and TRBJ2-7): NAGVMQNPRHLVRRRGQEARLRCSPMKGHSHVYWYRQLPEEGLKFMVYLQKENIIDESGMPKERFSAEFPKEGPSILRIQQVVRGDSAAYFCASSTRPGQGRYEQYFGPGTRLTVT.